This TCR beta chain came from a study of blood T cell repertoires in COVID-19. Study-wide context: Donors in the United States, Italy and Spain gave samples during acute or convalescent COVID-19.

V lost 0 bases to trimming and J lost 9 bases; unmatched junction nucleotides: 10. Germline CDR1 and CDR2: SGHTA and FQGNSA. The CDR3 is 15 residues long. Per the original data handling: It was from reference gene primer amplification that nucleated cell counts were estimated. The method was immunoSEQ multiplex PCR; TCRdb's version includes in-frame clones alone and lacks a portion of them. V, J and clone size reflect that table, while D and trimming were determined from the DNA. This repertoire shows about 100,000 clones, around 84% found once; its top ten account for under 2.5%. The sequenced material came from peripheral blood. This sequence was found in a human donor in a cohort sampled during active COVID-19. The rearrangement joins TRBV7-2 to TRBJ2-7; 8 bases align to TRBD1. In DNA form, the CDR3 reads TGTGCCAGCAGCTTAGCCCGGGACAGGCGAACGGGGCAGTACTTC. This translates into CASSLARDRRTGQYF.